The 9 T cell receptor beta chains below were found in one sample sequenced in a study of CD4 T cells in relation to SARS-CoV-2 and coronaviruses. These receptors have no identified antigens. Before the COVID-19 pandemic, during about 2011-2019, CD4+ T cells were taken from unexposed donors. After approximately ten days of culture, CD4+ T cells were isolated. Measured with immunoSEQ multiplex PCR; TCRdb has only the in-frame clones, and not every one. The repertoire consists of about 24,000 clones, with about 76% occurring once and the leading ten covering roughly 12%. Sequenced material: CD4+ T cells from PBMCs, cultured in vitro. These receptors were collected from a human donor in good health.

The chain couples TRBV5-4 to TRBJ1-4, with 11 bases that match TRBD1. Germline assignment: CDR1 SGHNT and CDR2 YYREEE (reference sequence). CDR3 size: 15 residues. The ends lost 4 bases at V and 8 bases at J; junction bases unmatched: 7. The CDR3 sequence is CASSGMGQGEEKLFF. The CDR3, as DNA: TGTGCCAGCAGCGGGATGGGACAGGGGGAGGAAAAACTGTTTTTT.

The rearrangement joins TRBV5-6 to TRBJ1-1; a possible D gene is TRBD1 (5 bases). V lost 6 bases and J 8 bases, leaving 14 bases between the germline ends. CDR1 is SGHDT and CDR2 is YYEEEE in the germline V gene. The CDR3 spans 12 residues. The CDR3: CASTAGVGEAFF. The CDR3 bases are TGTGCCAGCACTGCGGGGGTCGGGGAAGCTTTCTTT.

This clone was seen more than once but under ten times. V usage is TRBV15 and J usage is TRBJ1-2, with 9 positions matching TRBD1. The CDR3 has 14 amino acids. V gave up 8 bases and J gave up 5 bases; unmatched junction bases: 9. Germline assignment: CDR1 LNHNV and CDR2 YYDKDF (reference sequence). CDR3 residues: CATQRDRVTYGYTF. The CDR3 DNA reads TGTGCCACCCAAAGGGACAGGGTTACATATGGCTACACCTTC.

The J gene is TRBJ2-1, the V gene TRBV12-3 or TRBV12-4; possibly TRBD2 for D (5 bases). The CDR3 is 13 amino acids. V was pared by 5 bases and J by 8 bases, with 13 bases between. CDR3 amino acids: CASSAGLRDEQFF. CDR3 sequence (DNA): TGTGCCAGCAGTGCTGGACTTCGGGATGAGCAGTTCTTC.

The rearrangement links TRBV6-5 to TRBJ1-1; 9 bases line up with TRBD1. Trimming at V came to 6 bases and at J to 4 bases, leaving 3 bases not matched to a gene. Germline CDR1 and CDR2: MNHEY and SVGAGI. The CDR3 runs 13 residues. Here the CDR3 DNA reads TGTGCCAGCAGGCTGACAGGGGGCACTGAAGCTTTCTTT. It encodes CASRLTGGTEAFF.

This chain connects TRBV2 to TRBJ2-7; 12 nucleotides match TRBD1. The V gene's germline CDR1 is SNHLY and CDR2 FYNNEI. The CDR3 runs to 15 residues. Germline trimming cut 2 bases from V and 6 bases from J; bases unmatched to any gene: 5. CDR3: CASSETGTGGSEQYF. CDR3 nucleotides: TGTGCCAGCAGTGAAACCGGGACAGGGGGCTCCGAGCAGTACTTC.

The J gene is TRBJ2-1, the V gene TRBV27; 8 positions agree with TRBD2. This CDR3 region has 14 residues. The V and J ends lost 6 bases and 9 bases, in that order; junction bases with no gene match: 10. Looked up from germline, CDR1 is MNHEY and CDR2 is SMNVEV (reference sequence). DNA for the CDR3: TGTGCCAGCAGGCCGGGACTAGGTCTCGGTGAGCAGTTCTTC. It encodes CASRPGLGLGEQFF.

The V gene is TRBV19, the J gene TRBJ2-7; D uncertain. V was clipped by 3 bases and J by 3 bases, with 15 bases between them. The V gene's germline CDR1 is LNHDA and CDR2 SQIVND (reference sequence). This CDR3 contains 15 residues. Here the CDR3 DNA reads TGTGCCAGTAGTATTTCGGGTAATCCCAGCTACGAGCAGTACTTC. Translation gives CASSISGNPSYEQYF. The full variable domain, in which reference TRBV19 and TRBJ2-7 provide the parts outside the CDR3, is DGGITQSPKYLFRKEGQNVTLSCEQNLNHDAMYWYRQDPGQGLRLIYYSQIVNDFQKGDIAEGYSVSREKKESFPLTVTSAQKNPTAFYLCASSISGNPSYEQYFGPGTRLTVT.

CDR3 coding DNA: TGTGCCAGCAGGGTAGGGGGCGAAGGTTCACCCCTCCACTTT. Residues: CASRVGGEGSPLHF. The V gene is TRBV2, the J gene TRBJ1-6; 7 positions agree with TRBD1. From germline, CDR1 is SNHLY and CDR2 FYNNEI. The V gene end was trimmed by 6 bases and the J gene end by 9 bases; junction bases not matched to a gene: 8. The CDR3 sequence is 14 residues long.